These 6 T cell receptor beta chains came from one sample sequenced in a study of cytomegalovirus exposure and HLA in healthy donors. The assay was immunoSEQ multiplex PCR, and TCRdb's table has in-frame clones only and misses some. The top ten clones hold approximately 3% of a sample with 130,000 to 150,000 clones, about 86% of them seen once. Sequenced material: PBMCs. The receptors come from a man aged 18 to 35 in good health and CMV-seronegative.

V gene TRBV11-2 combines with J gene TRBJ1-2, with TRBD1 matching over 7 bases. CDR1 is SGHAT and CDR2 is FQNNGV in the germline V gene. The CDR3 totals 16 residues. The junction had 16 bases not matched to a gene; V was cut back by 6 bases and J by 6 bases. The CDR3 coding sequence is TGTGCCAGCAGGGGCAACAGGGGAATCGGGCGGGATGGCTACACCTTC. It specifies CASRGNRGIGRDGYTF.

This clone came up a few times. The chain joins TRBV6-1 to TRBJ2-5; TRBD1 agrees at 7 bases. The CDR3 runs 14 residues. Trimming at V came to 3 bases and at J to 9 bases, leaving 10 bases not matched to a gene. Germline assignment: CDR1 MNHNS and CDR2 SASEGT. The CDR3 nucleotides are TGTGCCAGCAGTGATGGGGACAGAGGTTACCCCCAGTACTTC. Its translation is CASSDGDRGYPQYF.

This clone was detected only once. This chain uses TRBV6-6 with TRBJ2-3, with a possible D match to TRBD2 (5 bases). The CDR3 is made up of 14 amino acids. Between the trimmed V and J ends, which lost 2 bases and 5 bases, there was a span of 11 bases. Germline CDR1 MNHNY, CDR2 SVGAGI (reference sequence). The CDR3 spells CASSYARDRDTQYF. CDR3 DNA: TGTGCCAGCAGTTACGCCCGGGATAGAGATACGCAGTATTTT.

The CDR3 protein is CASSFEGGNTGELFF. CDR3 in DNA: TGCGCCAGCAGCTTTGAGGGAGGGAACACCGGGGAGCTGTTTTTT. The chain has TRBV5-1 and TRBJ2-2, with D maybe TRBD2 (6 bases). Germline values: CDR1 SGHRS, CDR2 YFSETQ. The CDR3 consists of 15 residues. Trimming removed 2 bases at V and 1 base at J, with 9 bases between.

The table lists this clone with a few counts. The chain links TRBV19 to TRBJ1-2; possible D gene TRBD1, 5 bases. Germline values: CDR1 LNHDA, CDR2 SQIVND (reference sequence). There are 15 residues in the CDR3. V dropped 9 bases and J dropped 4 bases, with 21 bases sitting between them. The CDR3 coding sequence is TGTGCCAGCCGGTCCGGGGCTAACGGGGGCTATGGCTACACCTTC. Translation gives CASRSGANGGYGYTF.

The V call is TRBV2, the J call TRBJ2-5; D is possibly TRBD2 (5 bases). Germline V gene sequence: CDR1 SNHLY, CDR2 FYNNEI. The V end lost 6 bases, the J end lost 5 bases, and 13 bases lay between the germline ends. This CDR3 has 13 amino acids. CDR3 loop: CASSGLAFETQYF. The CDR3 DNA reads TGTGCCAGCAGCGGGCTAGCTTTTGAGACCCAGTACTTC.